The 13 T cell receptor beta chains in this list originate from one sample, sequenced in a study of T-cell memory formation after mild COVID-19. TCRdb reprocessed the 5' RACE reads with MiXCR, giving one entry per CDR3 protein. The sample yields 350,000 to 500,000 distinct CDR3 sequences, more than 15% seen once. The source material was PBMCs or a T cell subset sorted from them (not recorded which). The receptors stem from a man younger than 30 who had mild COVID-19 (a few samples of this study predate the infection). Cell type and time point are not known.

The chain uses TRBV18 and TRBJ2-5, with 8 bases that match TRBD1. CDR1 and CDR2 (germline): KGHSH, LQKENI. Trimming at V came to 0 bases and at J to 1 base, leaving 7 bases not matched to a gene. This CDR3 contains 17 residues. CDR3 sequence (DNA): TGTGCCAGCTCACCACCTTCCGCAGGGGGCCGCCAAGAGACCCAGTACTTC. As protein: CASSPPSAGGRQETQYF.

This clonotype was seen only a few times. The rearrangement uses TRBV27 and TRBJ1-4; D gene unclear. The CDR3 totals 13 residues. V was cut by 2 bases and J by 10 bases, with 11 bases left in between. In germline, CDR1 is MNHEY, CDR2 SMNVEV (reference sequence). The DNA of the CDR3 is TGTGCCAGCAGTTTAGTCAACCCAGGAAAACTGTTTTTT. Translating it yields CASSLVNPGKLFF.

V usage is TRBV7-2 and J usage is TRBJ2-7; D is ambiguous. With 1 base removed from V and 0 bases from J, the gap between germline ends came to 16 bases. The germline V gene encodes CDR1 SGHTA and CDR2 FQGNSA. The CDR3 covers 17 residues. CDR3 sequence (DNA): TGTGCCAGCAGCTTAGGACCCTACTCGACGGACTCCTACGAGCAGTACTTC. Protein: CASSLGPYSTDSYEQYF.

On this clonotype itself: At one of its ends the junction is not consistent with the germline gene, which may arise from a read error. The CDR3 spells CRAKTGNTEAFF. In nucleotides, the CDR3 is TGCAGGGCTAAGACAGGGAACACTGAAGCTTTCTTT. V gene TRBV20-1 combines with J gene TRBJ1-1; a weak D match, TRBD1 (6 bases). Per germline, CDR1 DFQATT and CDR2 SNEGSKA (reference sequence). The CDR3 is made up of 12 amino acids.

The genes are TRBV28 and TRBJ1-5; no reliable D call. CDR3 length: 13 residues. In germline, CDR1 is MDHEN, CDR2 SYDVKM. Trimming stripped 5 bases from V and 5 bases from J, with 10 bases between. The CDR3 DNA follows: TGTGCCAGCAGTAAGGGAGGGTATCAGCCCCAGCATTTT. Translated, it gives CASSKGGYQPQHF.

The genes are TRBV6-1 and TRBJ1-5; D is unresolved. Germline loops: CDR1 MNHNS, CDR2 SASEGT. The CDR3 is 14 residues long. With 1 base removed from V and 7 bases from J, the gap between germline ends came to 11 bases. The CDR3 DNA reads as TGTGCCAGCAGTGAAGTAGGGATCAGGCAGCCCCAGCATTTT. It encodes CASSEVGIRQPQHF.

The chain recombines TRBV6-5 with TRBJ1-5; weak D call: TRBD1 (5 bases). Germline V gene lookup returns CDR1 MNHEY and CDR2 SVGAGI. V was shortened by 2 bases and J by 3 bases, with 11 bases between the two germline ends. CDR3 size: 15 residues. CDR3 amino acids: CASSYAWGDNQPQHF. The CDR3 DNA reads TGTGCCAGCAGTTACGCCTGGGGCGACAATCAGCCCCAGCATTTT.

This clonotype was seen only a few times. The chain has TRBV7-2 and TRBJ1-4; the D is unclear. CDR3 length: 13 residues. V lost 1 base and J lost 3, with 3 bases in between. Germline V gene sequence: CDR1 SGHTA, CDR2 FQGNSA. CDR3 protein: CASSLEPNEKLFF. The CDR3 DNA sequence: TGTGCCAGCAGCTTAGAGCCTAATGAAAAACTGTTTTTT.

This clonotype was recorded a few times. The CDR3 DNA sequence: TGTGCCAGCAGCTTAAGTCAGGTTGGAGATGAGCAGTTCTTC. This sequence encodes CASSLSQVGDEQFF. The chain joins TRBV7-3 to TRBJ2-1; D remains unclear. Per germline, CDR1 SGHTA and CDR2 FQGTGA. The CDR3 sequence is 14 residues long. V dropped 1 base and J dropped 8 bases, with 12 bases sitting between them.

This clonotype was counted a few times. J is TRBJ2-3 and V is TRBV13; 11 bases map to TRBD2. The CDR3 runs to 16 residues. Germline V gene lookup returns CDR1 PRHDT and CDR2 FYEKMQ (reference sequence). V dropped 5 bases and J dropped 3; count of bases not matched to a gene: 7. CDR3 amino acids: CASSAWTSGLTDTQYF. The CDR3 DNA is TGTGCCAGCAGCGCATGGACTAGCGGGTTGACAGATACGCAGTATTTT.

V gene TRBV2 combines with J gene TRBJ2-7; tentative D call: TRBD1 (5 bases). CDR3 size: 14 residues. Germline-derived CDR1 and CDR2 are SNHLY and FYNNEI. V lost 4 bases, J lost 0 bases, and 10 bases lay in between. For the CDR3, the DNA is TGTGCCAGCAGTGGTGACAGAACCTCCTACGAGCAGTACGTC. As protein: CASSGDRTSYEQYV.

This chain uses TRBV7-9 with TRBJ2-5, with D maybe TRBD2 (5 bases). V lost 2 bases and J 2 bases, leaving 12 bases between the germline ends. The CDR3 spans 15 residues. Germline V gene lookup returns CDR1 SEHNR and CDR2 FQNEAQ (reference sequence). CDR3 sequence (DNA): TGTGCCAGCAGCTTAAGAGCGGCCTTTCAAGAGACCCAGTACTTC. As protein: CASSLRAAFQETQYF.

The CDR3 protein is CASPPWAGADTQYF. CDR3 coding DNA: TGTGCCAGCCCCCCTTGGGCGGGGGCGGATACGCAGTATTTT. This sequence joins TRBV7-9 and TRBJ2-3; possible D gene TRBD2, 7 bases. V gave up 8 bases and J gave up 6 bases, with 18 bases separating them. Looked up from germline, CDR1 is SEHNR and CDR2 is FQNEAQ (reference sequence). The CDR3 length is 14 residues.